This T cell receptor (beta chain) was documented in a study of tumor-infiltrating lymphocytes in primary liver carcinoma. TCR beta cDNA was made from 450 to 550 ng total RNA with a constant-region primer. Slightly modified ARM-PCR, run as three nested multiplex PCR rounds, produced the TCR beta libraries. A C-beta reverse primer and TRBV1-TRBV30 forward primers served in each of the first two PCR rounds, at about 10 cycles apiece. TCRdb recomputed calls from the multiplex PCR reads with MiXCR, one row per CDR3 protein. The sample holds about 320,000 distinct CDR3 sequences, 65% seen once. Unsorted whole blood supplied the blood RNA, and germline DNA was isolated too. Germline CDR1 is SGHNT and CDR2 is YYREEE (reference sequence). V lost 0 bases and J 3 bases, leaving 10 bases between the germline ends. The CDR3 is 14 amino acids.

The receptor was isolated from a man aged 35-49 years with primary liver carcinoma and hepatitis B virus infection. Input material: peripheral blood. The rearrangement uses TRBV5-4 and TRBJ2-7, with D unclear. CDR3 sequence (DNA): TGTGCCAGCAGCTTGGTCCCGAACAACTACGAGCAGTACTTC. Amino acids: CASSLVPNNYEQYF.